The rows below give T cell receptor beta chains drawn from one sample of a study of OX40 agonist ivuxolimab in advanced cancers. Generated by immunoSEQ multiplex PCR, the TCRdb table keeps only in-frame clones and is missing some. The repertoire holds more than 100,000 clones, just over 90% seen once, with about 1.1% in the top ten. The sample here was CD4+ or CD8+ T cells sorted from blood, taken in a trial of the OX40 agonist ivuxolimab. These receptor sequences come from an adult with an advanced solid tumor such as melanoma, head and neck, liver or kidney cancer. Both conserved end residues are part of each CDR3. The order of the fields is J gene, V gene, D gene, clone size, CDR3 protein, CDR3 DNA. D genes are given only for firm matches. The size field is filled for only some rows; it gives once, few, many or a size class.

J: TRBJ1-5
V: TRBV27
D: NA
size: NA
CDR3: CASSSRGGNQPQHF
DNA: TGTGCCAGCAGTTCCAGGGGTGGCAATCAGCCCCAGCATTTT

J: TRBJ2-7
V: TRBV18
D: NA
size: NA
CDR3: CASSELDGYEQYF
DNA: TGTGCCAGCTCCGAACTTGACGGCTACGAGCAGTACTTC

J: TRBJ2-1
V: TRBV7-2
D: TRBD1
size: NA
CDR3: CASSFAQGAYNEQFF
DNA: TGTGCCAGCAGCTTCGCACAGGGGGCTTACAATGAGCAGTTCTTC

J: TRBJ2-2
V: TRBV5-1
D: NA
size: NA
CDR3: CASSPSHLNTGELFF
DNA: TGCGCCAGCAGCCCGTCTCATCTAAACACCGGGGAGCTGTTTTTT

J: TRBJ2-1
V: TRBV21-1
D: NA
size: NA
CDR3: CASSIFGREDYNEQFF
DNA: TGTGCCAGCAGCATTTTCGGCAGGGAAGACTACAATGAGCAGTTCTTC

J: TRBJ2-7
V: TRBV6-5
D: TRBD2
size: NA
CDR3: CASSYGTSGVYEQYF
DNA: TGTGCCAGCAGTTACGGGACTAGCGGGGTCTACGAGCAGTACTTC

J: TRBJ2-2
V: TRBV28
D: TRBD1
size: once
CDR3: CASRLGDRTGAGELFF
DNA: TGTGCCAGCAGGCTTGGGGACAGGACAGGGGCCGGGGAGCTGTTTTTT

J: TRBJ2-5
V: TRBV19
D: TRBD2
size: once
CDR3: CASGQREYQETQYF
DNA: TGTGCCAGTGGCCAGCGGGAGTACCAAGAGACCCAGTACTTC

J: TRBJ2-5
V: TRBV6-6
D: NA
size: NA
CDR3: CASKNRDFQETQYF
DNA: TGTGCCAGCAAAAACAGGGACTTCCAAGAGACCCAGTACTTC

J: TRBJ2-5
V: TRBV11-2
D: TRBD1
size: NA
CDR3: CASSLGGTGSQETQYF
DNA: TGTGCCAGCAGCTTAGGAGGGACAGGGTCCCAAGAGACCCAGTACTTC

J: TRBJ1-2
V: TRBV4-1
D: NA
size: medium-sized
CDR3: CASSQDPGAWEDYTF
DNA: TGCGCCAGCAGCCAAGATCCGGGGGCATGGGAGGACTACACCTTC

J: TRBJ2-7
V: TRBV6-5
D: TRBD2
size: NA
CDR3: CASSAAGTSAYEQYF
DNA: TGTGCCAGCAGTGCGGCCGGGACTAGCGCCTACGAGCAGTACTTC

J: TRBJ2-1
V: TRBV27
D: NA
size: NA
CDR3: CASSFRGSYNEQFF
DNA: TGTGCCAGCAGTTTTCGGGGATCCTACAATGAGCAGTTCTTC

J: TRBJ1-4
V: TRBV7-2
D: NA
size: NA
CDR3: CASRQGGSGEKLFF
DNA: TGTGCCAGCAGACAAGGGGGGTCGGGTGAAAAACTGTTTTTT

J: TRBJ1-3
V: TRBV28
D: NA
size: NA
CDR3: CASSLTGSQGNTIYF
DNA: TGTGCCAGCAGTCTAACAGGGAGCCAAGGAAACACCATATATTTT

J: TRBJ2-7
V: TRBV19
D: NA
size: NA
CDR3: CASSIGRGEYEQYF
DNA: TGTGCCAGTAGTATCGGCCGGGGAGAGTACGAGCAGTACTTC

J: TRBJ2-1
V: TRBV9
D: NA
size: NA
CDR3: CASSVLGGLRSNEQFF
DNA: TGTGCCAGCAGCGTTCTCGGGGGCCTACGATCCAATGAGCAGTTCTTC

J: TRBJ2-3
V: TRBV5-1
D: TRBD2
size: NA
CDR3: CASSLGASGISDTQYF
DNA: TGCGCCAGCAGCTTGGGGGCTAGCGGGATATCCGATACGCAGTATTTT

J: TRBJ2-7
V: TRBV6-1
D: NA
size: NA
CDR3: CATTHGGSNSYEQYF
DNA: TGTGCCACGACCCATGGCGGGTCCAACTCCTACGAGCAGTACTTC

J: TRBJ1-5
V: TRBV10-1
D: NA
size: NA
CDR3: CASSGDGSNQPQHF
DNA: TGCGCCAGCAGCGGGGACGGTAGCAATCAGCCCCAGCATTTT

J: TRBJ2-7
V: TRBV5-1
D: NA
size: NA
CDR3: CASRSRSYEQYF
DNA: TGCGCCAGCAGGTCCAGATCCTACGAGCAGTACTTC

J: TRBJ1-1
V: TRBV29-1
D: NA
size: NA
CDR3: CSVVVNTEAFF
DNA: TGCAGCGTTGTGGTGAACACTGAAGCTTTCTTT

J: TRBJ1-1
V: TRBV4-2
D: NA
size: NA
CDR3: CASSQVAKGNAEAFF
DNA: TGTGCCAGCAGCCAAGTAGCCAAAGGGAACGCTGAAGCTTTCTTT

J: TRBJ2-1
V: TRBV6-6
D: NA
size: once
CDR3: CASSTINEQFF
DNA: TGTGCCAGCAGCACTATCAATGAGCAGTTCTTC

J: TRBJ2-7
V: TRBV7-4
D: NA
size: NA
CDR3: CAIMDEQYF
DNA: TGTGCCATTATGGACGAGCAGTACTTC

J: TRBJ1-3
V: TRBV30
D: NA
size: NA
CDR3: CAWSGDSGNTIYF
DNA: TGTGCCTGGAGTGGGGACTCTGGAAACACCATATATTTT

J: TRBJ2-2
V: TRBV27
D: TRBD2
size: NA
CDR3: CASSLRREGPGGELFF
DNA: TGTGCCAGCAGTTTACGGCGGGAGGGCCCGGGCGGGGAGCTGTTTTTT

J: TRBJ2-1
V: TRBV14
D: NA
size: NA
CDR3: CASSQDGIEQFF
DNA: TGTGCCAGCAGCCAAGATGGGATTGAGCAGTTCTTC

J: TRBJ1-1
V: TRBV10-3
D: NA
size: NA
CDR3: CAISAAGGGGTEAFF
DNA: TGTGCCATCAGTGCAGCGGGGGGGGGCGGCACTGAAGCTTTCTTT

J: TRBJ1-2
V: TRBV16
D: TRBD1
size: NA
CDR3: CASSQSMDRGDGYTF
DNA: TGTGCCAGCAGCCAATCGATGGACAGGGGAGATGGCTACACCTTC

J: TRBJ2-1
V: TRBV27
D: NA
size: once
CDR3: CASSRDPTYNEQFF
DNA: TGTGCCAGCAGCCGGGACCCAACCTACAATGAGCAGTTCTTC

J: TRBJ2-2
V: TRBV28
D: NA
size: NA
CDR3: CASKASGTPRDRELFF
DNA: TGTGCCAGCAAAGCATCCGGGACTCCCAGGGACCGGGAGCTGTTTTTT

J: TRBJ1-4
V: TRBV7-9
D: TRBD1
size: NA
CDR3: CASSLGDRERSNEKLFF
DNA: TGTGCCAGCAGCTTAGGTGACAGGGAAAGGTCTAATGAAAAACTGTTTTTT

J: TRBJ2-5
V: TRBV9
D: NA
size: NA
CDR3: CATRGGQETQYF
DNA: TGTGCCACTAGGGGTGGGCAAGAGACCCAGTACTTC

J: TRBJ1-1
V: TRBV10-3
D: TRBD1
size: NA
CDR3: CAISATGSGTEAFF
DNA: TGTGCCATCAGTGCGACAGGGTCGGGCACTGAAGCTTTCTTT

J: TRBJ2-7
V: TRBV19
D: NA
size: once
CDR3: CASSPFVRGDYEQYF
DNA: TGTGCCAGTAGTCCCTTCGTACGAGGTGACTACGAGCAGTACTTC

J: TRBJ2-7
V: TRBV5-1
D: NA
size: NA
CDR3: CASSPTPQDSSYEQYF
DNA: TGCGCCAGCAGCCCAACCCCTCAGGACTCCTCCTACGAGCAGTACTTC

J: TRBJ2-7
V: TRBV27
D: NA
size: once
CDR3: CASSWGVGGYEQYF
DNA: TGTGCCAGCAGTTGGGGGGTTGGGGGTTACGAGCAGTACTTC

J: TRBJ1-5
V: TRBV28
D: NA
size: few
CDR3: CASSAGERGRGQPQHF
DNA: TGTGCCAGCAGCGCCGGGGAGCGCGGGAGAGGACAGCCCCAGCATTTT

J: TRBJ2-7
V: TRBV20-1
D: NA
size: NA
CDR3: CSVGQTYEQYF
DNA: TGCAGTGTCGGACAGACCTACGAGCAGTACTTC

J: TRBJ1-5
V: TRBV5-1
D: NA
size: NA
CDR3: CASSLSGASNQPQHF
DNA: TGCGCCAGCAGCTTGTCAGGGGCTAGCAATCAGCCCCAGCATTTT

J: TRBJ1-5
V: TRBV28
D: NA
size: NA
CDR3: CASSSRRGRGENQPQHF
DNA: TGTGCCAGCAGTTCCCGACGTGGCAGGGGAGAAAATCAGCCCCAGCATTTT

J: TRBJ2-5
V: TRBV7-2
D: TRBD2
size: NA
CDR3: CASSVLAAVEETQYF
DNA: TGTGCCAGCAGCGTCCTAGCGGCGGTAGAAGAGACCCAGTACTTC

J: TRBJ2-1
V: TRBV5-8
D: TRBD2
size: NA
CDR3: CASSILPILAGGPGYNEQFF
DNA: TGTGCCAGCAGCATATTACCTATACTAGCGGGAGGGCCAGGATACAATGAGCAGTTCTTC

J: TRBJ2-7
V: TRBV6-6
D: TRBD1
size: NA
CDR3: CASSWDRGSEQYF
DNA: TGTGCCAGCAGCTGGGACAGGGGTAGCGAGCAGTACTTC

J: TRBJ2-7
V: TRBV7-2
D: NA
size: NA
CDR3: CASSGLTQSYEQYF
DNA: TGTGCCAGCAGCGGGCTAACCCAGTCCTACGAGCAGTACTTC

J: TRBJ1-2
V: TRBV29-1
D: TRBD1
size: NA
CDR3: CSASTRQGRVSDGYTF
DNA: TGCAGCGCCTCAACCCGACAGGGCCGCGTTTCGGATGGCTACACCTTC

J: TRBJ1-2
V: TRBV28
D: NA
size: NA
CDR3: CASRLDVSNYGYTF
DNA: TGTGCCAGCAGGCTGGACGTATCTAACTATGGCTACACCTTC

J: TRBJ2-6
V: TRBV7-8
D: NA
size: NA
CDR3: CASSSPGGGTGANVLTF
DNA: TGTGCCAGCAGCTCCCCCGGAGGGGGAACCGGGGCCAACGTCCTGACTTTC

J: TRBJ1-1
V: TRBV9
D: NA
size: once
CDR3: CASSVAISMNTEAFF
DNA: TGTGCCAGCAGCGTAGCGATTTCCATGAACACTGAAGCTTTCTTT

J: TRBJ2-3
V: TRBV7-3
D: NA
size: NA
CDR3: CASSPGVNTDTQYF
DNA: TGTGCCAGCAGCCCCGGGGTGAACACAGATACGCAGTATTTT

J: TRBJ2-7
V: TRBV7-9
D: NA
size: once
CDR3: CASSLATLSYEQYF
DNA: TGTGCCAGCAGCTTAGCAACCCTAAGCTACGAGCAGTACTTC

J: TRBJ2-1
V: TRBV10-3
D: NA
size: NA
CDR3: CAIRGRDSQSNEQFF
DNA: TGTGCCATCAGGGGGCGGGACAGCCAAAGCAATGAGCAGTTCTTC

J: TRBJ2-7
V: TRBV5-8
D: TRBD2
size: NA
CDR3: CASSLWGGSLGEQYF
DNA: TGTGCCAGCAGCTTGTGGGGGGGATCCCTCGGCGAGCAGTACTTC

J: TRBJ2-2
V: TRBV28
D: NA
size: once
CDR3: CASSSQASGELFF
DNA: TGTGCCAGCAGTTCCCAGGCGTCCGGGGAGCTGTTTTTT

J: TRBJ2-3
V: TRBV28
D: NA
size: once
CDR3: CASSAPGATTDTQYF
DNA: TGTGCCAGCAGCGCCCCTGGGGCGACCACAGATACGCAGTATTTT

J: TRBJ2-2
V: TRBV5-1
D: TRBD1
size: NA
CDR3: CASSIVGQGAPGELFF
DNA: TGCGCCAGCAGTATCGTAGGGCAGGGGGCCCCCGGGGAGCTGTTTTTT

J: TRBJ1-1
V: TRBV27
D: NA
size: NA
CDR3: CASSLKGGTEAFF
DNA: TGTGCCAGCAGTTTGAAAGGGGGGACTGAAGCTTTCTTT

J: TRBJ2-3
V: TRBV7-2
D: TRBD2
size: NA
CDR3: CASSLAVAGGTDTQYF
DNA: TGTGCCAGCAGCTTAGCGGTAGCGGGGGGCACAGATACGCAGTATTTT

J: TRBJ1-2
V: TRBV18
D: NA
size: NA
CDR3: CASSPRAALYGYTF
DNA: TGTGCCAGCTCACCACGGGCAGCCCTTTATGGCTACACCTTC